Detailed here is one T cell receptor beta chain. Its matching antigen is unknown. The data stem from a study of shared clonotypes between healthy human individuals. Study outcomes and limitations: Non-shared clonotypes had lower generation probabilities than those shared by all four donors.

CD8 cells classed as naive were CD45RO-negative and positively selected for CCR7, excluding terminally differentiated effector memory CD45RA+ cells. The donors were all Caucasian adults (living in Nashville, Tennessee). As processed by the authors: ImmunoSEQ sequences covered only the junction and lacked quality scores; filtering therefore differed. Profiled with immunoSEQ multiplex PCR; TCRdb holds only in-frame clones, not every one. D and trimming were read from the DNA, whereas the V and J calls and clone size are those reported in that table. This sample yields around 2.1 million clones, of which roughly 91% are seen a single time; more than 1.5% belongs to the top ten. The CDR3 consists of 15 residues. Germline V gene lookup returns CDR1 MDHEN and CDR2 SYDVKM. The V gene end was trimmed by 1 base and the J gene end by 2 bases; junction bases not matched to a gene: 2.

This rearrangement joins TRBV28 to TRBJ2-5, with 9 nucleotides matching TRBD2. This clonotype was obtained from a man younger than 30 in good health. Some clones in this sample may be carry-over from other donors' samples. Sequenced material: naive CD8+ T cells from PBMCs. CDR3 sequence reads: CASSLLAGDQETQYF. The DNA for the CDR3 is TGTGCCAGCAGTTTATTAGCGGGAGATCAAGAGACCCAGTACTTC.